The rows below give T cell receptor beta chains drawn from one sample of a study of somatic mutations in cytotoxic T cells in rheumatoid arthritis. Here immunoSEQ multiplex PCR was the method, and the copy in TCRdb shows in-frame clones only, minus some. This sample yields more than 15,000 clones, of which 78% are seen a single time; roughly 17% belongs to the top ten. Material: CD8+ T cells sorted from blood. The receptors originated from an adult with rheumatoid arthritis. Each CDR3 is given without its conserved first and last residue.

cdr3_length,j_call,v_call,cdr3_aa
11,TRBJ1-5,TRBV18,ASSLADRGRRY
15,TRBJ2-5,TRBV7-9,ASSLLRGLDPQETQY
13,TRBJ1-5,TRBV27,ASSLGQGFNQPQH
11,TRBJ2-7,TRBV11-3,ASSLEVGYEQY
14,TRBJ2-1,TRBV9,ASSPGVGLAGAEQF
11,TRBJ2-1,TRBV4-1,ASSQVRRHEQF
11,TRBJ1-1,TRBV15,ATSTPGTPGAF
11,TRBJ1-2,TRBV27,ASSLWGRDDYT
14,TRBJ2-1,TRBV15,ATSRDYRRLAGEQF
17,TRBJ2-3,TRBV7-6,ASSLVAAGGPTSTDTQY
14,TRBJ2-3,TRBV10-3,AIRRTSGGGTDTQY
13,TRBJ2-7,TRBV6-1,ASSAWTASSYEQY
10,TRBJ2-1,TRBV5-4,ASSLGLEEQF
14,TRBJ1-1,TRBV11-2,ASSPTADQADTEAF
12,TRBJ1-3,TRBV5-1,ASSLEAVGNTIY
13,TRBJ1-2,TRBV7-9,ASSLGGQGRGGYT
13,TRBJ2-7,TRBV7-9,ASSPRYFSSYEQY
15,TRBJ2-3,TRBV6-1,ASSEEALMGYTDTQY
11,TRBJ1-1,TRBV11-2,ASSWEGGTEAF
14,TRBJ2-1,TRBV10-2,ASSATGTGEDNEQF
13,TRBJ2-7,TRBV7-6,ASSPGTGGAYEQY
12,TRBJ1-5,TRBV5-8,ASSLGMGNQPQH
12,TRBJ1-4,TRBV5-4,ASSLQGANEKLF
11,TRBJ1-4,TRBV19,ASSGQVYEKLF
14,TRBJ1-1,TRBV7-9,ASSDTKGRSNTEAF
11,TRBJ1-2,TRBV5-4,ASSPAGGGGYT
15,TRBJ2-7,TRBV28,ASSSIDGTGGFCEQY
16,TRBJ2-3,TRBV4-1,ASSQEEFAAKSTDTQY
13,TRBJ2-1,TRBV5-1,ASSLAPSGEGEQF
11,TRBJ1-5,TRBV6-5,ASSGQIHQPQH
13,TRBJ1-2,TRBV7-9,ASSNRTGSDYGYT
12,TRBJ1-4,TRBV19,ASTPGTLVEKLF
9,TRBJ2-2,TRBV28,ASSFLGELF
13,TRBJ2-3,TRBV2,ASSEGGHVRDTQY
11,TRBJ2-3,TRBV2,ASSVHSTDTQY
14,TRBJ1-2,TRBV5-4,ASSLLFGNPLYGYT
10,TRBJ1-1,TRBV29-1,SVHRQNTEAF
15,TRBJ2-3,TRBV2,ASSRGPGLASTDTQY
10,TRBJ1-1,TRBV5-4,ASSFGVGEAF
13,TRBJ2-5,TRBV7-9,ASSLDVQVQETQY
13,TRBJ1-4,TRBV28,ASSLSQTPNEKLF
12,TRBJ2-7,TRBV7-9,ASSQGLAIYEQY
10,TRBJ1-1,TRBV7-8,ASSLLLDEAF
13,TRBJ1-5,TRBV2,ASSEGGNSNQPQH
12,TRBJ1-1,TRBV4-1,ASSTRTENTEAF
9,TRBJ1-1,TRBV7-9,ASSLGTEAF
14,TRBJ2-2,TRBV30,AFELWQGAVTGELF
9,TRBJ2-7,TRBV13,ASSLANEQY
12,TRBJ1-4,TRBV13,ASSLWPSDEKLF
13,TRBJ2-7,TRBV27,ASSFLQGIAYEQY
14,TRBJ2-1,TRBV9,ASSAQGGDSYNEQF